This T cell receptor (beta chain) was retrieved from a study of regulatory T cells in long-lasting Graves disease. Through Arm-PCR of CDR3 regions and iRepertoire HTBI primers, TCR beta libraries were built. In the original processing: Sample data revealed approximately 56 TRBV and 14 TRBJ segments. From the multiplex PCR reads, TCRdb called clonotypes with MiXCR, one entry per CDR3 protein. The V and J calls reflect TCRdb's pipeline rather than the authors' work. Among more than 350,000 distinct CDR3 sequences listed, over 20% were seen once. The time point was: persistent/refractory GD, antithyroid drugs over 5 years with positive TRAb. Extracted RNA from PBMCs served as the source of the TCR library. In this cohort, patients came from an endocrinology department located in Xi'an, China. Germline-derived CDR1 and CDR2 are LNHNV and YYDKDF (reference sequence). The CDR3 contains 13 residues. V was cut by 3 bases and J by 3 bases, with 9 bases left in between.

Study observations and caveats: The number of shared public clonotypes was higher in persistent patients (approximately 2,600) than new patients (more than 850). TCR diversity in persistent Graves' patients was below that of newly diagnosed ones.

In this sample, this clonotype turned up many times. What it binds is not known. The source material was peripheral blood mononuclear cells (PBMCs), sampled when the disease was refractory, from a patient treated with antithyroid drugs. This receptor was obtained from a female donor with Graves disease. This chain uses TRBV15 with TRBJ2-7; possibly TRBD1 for D (6 bases). CDR3 region: CATSSTGIYEQYF. CDR3 in DNA: TGTGCCACCAGCAGTACAGGGATCTACGAGCAGTACTTC.